The 19 T cell receptor beta chains presented below share a single source sample, sequenced in a study of technical replicates of blood from a handful of donors. Method: immunoSEQ multiplex PCR; TCRdb's copy keeps in-frame clones and lacks some. The data contain approximately 73,000 clones, 93% of them seen just once; the ten biggest clones take up roughly 0.25%. The sample comprised T cells isolated from PBMCs. These receptors were collected from a human donor in good health.

The chain has TRBV9 and TRBJ2-3; 8 nucleotides agree with TRBD2. J lost 2 bases, V lost 4 bases, and 6 bases had no gene match. There are 15 residues in the CDR3. Germline V CDR1 and CDR2: SGDLS, YYNGEE. The CDR3 region is CASSRDGGATDTQYF. CDR3 DNA sequence: TGTGCCAGCAGCCGGGACGGGGGGGCCACAGATACGCAGTATTTT.

The V and J genes are TRBV19 and TRBJ1-1, with D unresolved. The CDR3 loop spans 14 amino acids. In germline, CDR1 is LNHDA, CDR2 SQIVND (reference sequence). The V gene lost 9 bases and the J gene lost 0 bases, with 14 bases spanning the gap. In DNA, the CDR3 is TGTGCCAGCCGATCACCGGGATTGAACACTGAAGCTTTCTTT. It yields the protein CASRSPGLNTEAFF.

The V call is TRBV5-1, the J call TRBJ2-3; TRBD2 aligns across 8 bases. The V gene end was trimmed by 5 bases and the J gene end by 4 bases; junction bases not matched to a gene: 9. Germline-derived CDR1 and CDR2 are SGHRS and YFSETQ. This CDR3 region has 15 residues. CDR3 sequence reads: CASSPGTRSADTQYF. The CDR3 DNA reads TGCGCCAGCAGTCCCGGGACTAGATCAGCAGATACGCAGTATTTT. Combining the CDR3 with reference TRBV5-1 and TRBJ2-3 gives the whole variable domain KAGVTQTPRYLIKTRGQQVTLSCSPISGHRSVSWYQQTPGQGLQFLFEYFSETQRNKGNFPGRFSGRQFSNSRSEMNVSTLELGDSALYLCASSPGTRSADTQYFGPGTRLTVL.

The chain uses TRBV9 and TRBJ2-7; the D gene is possibly TRBD2 (5 bases). V lost 2 bases, J lost 0 bases, and 12 bases lay in between. Germline values: CDR1 SGDLS, CDR2 YYNGEE. The CDR3 is made up of 15 amino acids. CDR3 amino acids: CASSVGGQRSYEQYF. As DNA, the CDR3 is TGTGCCAGCAGCGTCGGAGGTCAGCGCTCCTACGAGCAGTACTTC.

CDR3 sequence: CASSLGVQRENTGELFF. The CDR3 nucleotides read TGTGCCAGCAGCTTAGGAGTCCAGCGGGAGAACACCGGGGAGCTGTTTTTT. The genes are TRBV13 and TRBJ2-2, with 7 bases fitting TRBD2. Trimming cost V 0 bases and J 1 base; bases outside gene matches: 5. Per the germline V gene, CDR1 is PRHDT and CDR2 is FYEKMQ (reference sequence). The length of the CDR3 is 17 residues.

The chain joins TRBV15 to TRBJ2-4; 7 positions match TRBD1. This CDR3 has 16 amino acids. Germline loops: CDR1 LNHNV, CDR2 YYDKDF (reference sequence). Germline trimming cut 4 bases from V and 1 base from J; bases unmatched to any gene: 7. DNA for the CDR3: TGTGCCACCAGCAACCTCTTGACAGGGGCCAAAAACATTCAGTACTTC. This codes for CATSNLLTGAKNIQYF.

This chain's CDR3 is CASSLGGGLARETQYF. Here the CDR3 DNA reads TGTGCCAGCAGCTTAGGAGGTGGACTAGCGCGTGAGACCCAGTACTTC. This rearrangement joins TRBV7-6 to TRBJ2-5; TRBD2 aligns across 9 bases. Looked up from germline, CDR1 is SGHVS and CDR2 is FNYEAQ. With V trimmed by 1 base and J by 5 bases, 8 bases remained unmatched. The length of the CDR3 is 16 residues. Together with reference TRBV7-6 and TRBJ2-5, the CDR3 gives the full variable domain: GAGVSQSPRYKVTKRGQDVALRCDPISGHVSLYWYRQALGQGPEFLTYFNYEAQQDKSGLPNDRFSAERPEGSISTLTIQRTEQRDSAMYRCASSLGGGLARETQYFGPGTRLLVL.

The chain joins TRBV19 to TRBJ2-2, with D tentatively TRBD1 (5 bases). From germline, CDR1 is LNHDA and CDR2 SQIVND (reference sequence). Trimming removed 2 bases from V and 4 bases from J, with 11 bases in between. The CDR3 loop spans 15 amino acids. CDR3 protein: CASSISRAVTGELFF. The CDR3 DNA reads TGTGCCAGTAGTATAAGCAGGGCGGTCACCGGGGAGCTGTTTTTT.

The rearrangement links TRBV29-1 to TRBJ2-1, with D perhaps matching TRBD2 (7 bases). The CDR3 loop spans 15 amino acids. From germline, CDR1 is SQVTM and CDR2 ANQGSEA. Trimming took 3 bases from V and 7 from J, leaving 19 bases between them. CDR3 amino acids: CSVEGGASTVNEQFF. CDR3 coding DNA: TGCAGCGTTGAGGGGGGGGCGTCCACAGTGAATGAGCAGTTCTTC.

The chain recombines TRBV2 with TRBJ2-3; possible D gene TRBD2, 5 bases. V lost 4 bases to trimming and J lost 3 bases, with 14 bases between them. The CDR3 totals 15 residues. Germline lookup yields CDR1 SNHLY and CDR2 FYNNEI. CDR3 nucleotide sequence: TGTGCCAGCAGTGTCTCGGGGATCGGAACAGATACGCAGTATTTT. Residues: CASSVSGIGTDTQYF.

This chain links TRBV5-1 with TRBJ2-7; the match to TRBD2 covers 7 bases. This CDR3 is 13 amino acids long. The V segment lost 5 bases and the J segment 4 bases; nucleotides outside the gene matches: 6. The germline V gene encodes CDR1 SGHRS and CDR2 YFSETQ. The CDR3, as DNA: TGCGCCAGCAGACGACAAGCGGGATACGAGCAGTACTTC. This sequence encodes CASRRQAGYEQYF. The full variable domain, in which reference TRBV5-1 and TRBJ2-7 provide the parts outside the CDR3, is KAGVTQTPRYLIKTRGQQVTLSCSPISGHRSVSWYQQTPGQGLQFLFEYFSETQRNKGNFPGRFSGRQFSNSRSEMNVSTLELGDSALYLCASRRQAGYEQYFGPGTRLTVT.

The chain uses TRBV28 and TRBJ1-5; D is uncertain. Germline CDR1 reads MDHEN; CDR2 reads SYDVKM. The CDR3 extends over 14 amino acids. V was cut by 2 bases and J by 5 bases, with 10 bases left in between. The DNA for the CDR3 is TGTGCCAGCAGTTTAGCGGTCTACTATCAGCCCCAGCATTTT. Translating gives CASSLAVYYQPQHF.

This rearrangement joins TRBV5-1 to TRBJ2-2; 7 bases line up with TRBD1. Trimming at V came to 5 bases and at J to 4 bases, leaving 8 bases not matched to a gene. The CDR3 contains 15 residues. Germline assignment: CDR1 SGHRS and CDR2 YFSETQ. In DNA, the CDR3 is TGCGCCAGCAGAACAGGGGCTTTGGGCACCGGGGAGCTGTTTTTT. This translates into CASRTGALGTGELFF.

The V and J genes are TRBV9 and TRBJ1-2; D not resolved. The V gene's germline CDR1 is SGDLS and CDR2 YYNGEE. The CDR3 covers 15 residues. V dropped 0 bases and J dropped 8 bases, with 17 bases sitting between them. The CDR3 protein is CASSVGGTSVRGYTF. The CDR3 bases are TGTGCCAGCAGCGTAGGTGGCACTTCGGTGAGGGGCTACACCTTC.

The chain has TRBV5-1 and TRBJ2-2, with 7 bases identical to TRBD2. The CDR3 totals 17 residues. With V trimmed by 6 bases and J by 3 bases, 14 bases remained unmatched. Germline V CDR1 and CDR2: SGHRS, YFSETQ. As DNA, the CDR3 is TGCGCCAGCAATGCTGGGACTCTAGCGGCCTACACCGGGGAGCTGTTTTTT. Translation gives CASNAGTLAAYTGELFF.

The gene calls are TRBV10-1 and TRBJ1-6; 7 positions agree with TRBD1. The CDR3 is 14 amino acids. Germline loops: CDR1 WNHNN, CDR2 SYGVQD (reference sequence). V was clipped by 6 bases and J by 12 bases; unmatched bases: 11. This chain's CDR3 is CASRADRETGPLHF. The CDR3, as DNA: TGCGCCAGCAGAGCCGACAGGGAAACGGGACCCCTCCACTTT.

V and J are TRBV12-5 and TRBJ2-5; D perhaps matches TRBD1 (5 bases). Trimming removed 0 bases at V and 3 bases at J, with 23 bases between. The CDR3 length is 19 residues. In germline, CDR1 is LGHNT, CDR2 FRNRAP. CDR3 in DNA: TGTGCTAGTGGTTTGGTACTCTTCGGCCAGGGTCGGTCAAAAGAGACCCAGTACTTC. The encoded protein is CASGLVLFGQGRSKETQYF.

This chain joins TRBV10-2 and TRBJ2-7; D gene unclear. Germline V gene data show CDR1 as WSHSY and CDR2 as SAAADI. The CDR3 is made up of 15 amino acids. Trimming took off 7 bases at V and 3 bases at J, with 19 bases between the two ends. This CDR3 reads CASTSTQWLGYEQYF. DNA of the CDR3: TGCGCCAGCACCTCCACCCAGTGGCTAGGCTACGAGCAGTACTTC.

The V and J genes are TRBV9 and TRBJ2-1; 9 bases line up with TRBD2. CDR1 is SGDLS and CDR2 is YYNGEE in the germline V gene. The CDR3 is 15 residues long. With V trimmed by 0 bases and J by 7 bases, 5 bases remained unmatched. The CDR3 sequence: CASSVGGGVGNEQFF. CDR3 nucleotides: TGTGCCAGCAGCGTAGGCGGGGGGGTCGGGAATGAGCAGTTCTTC.